Listed below are T cell receptor beta chains from one sample, sequenced in a study of regulatory T cells in long-lasting Graves disease. TCRdb reprocessed the multiplex PCR reads with MiXCR, giving one entry per CDR3 protein. The sample holds under 250,000 distinct CDR3 sequences, roughly a fifth seen once. These data are also associated with another study on T cells in Graves' hyperthyroidism and ophthalmopathy.

The material sequenced was peripheral blood mononuclear cells (PBMCs), taken at new diagnosis, from a patient treated with antithyroid drugs. The receptors shown here come from a woman aged 25-40 years with Graves disease. Each CDR3 is given with its conserved first and last residue. A D gene is named only where the DNA matches it firmly.

TRBJ1-6 - TRBV6-4 CASSDRVKGSPLHF
TRBJ1-1 TRBD1 TRBV10-3 CAISPGTGGFTEAFF
TRBJ1-1 TRBD1 TRBV19 CASSDRGLNTEAFF
TRBJ1-1 - TRBV29-1 CSSRGTGNTEAFF
TRBJ2-5 TRBD1 TRBV29-1 CSAAPRTGRTAETQYF
TRBJ2-7 - TRBV18 CASSPRRGAESYEQYF
TRBJ2-3 TRBD2 TRBV20-1 CSVRTFGGWSDTQYF
TRBJ2-7 TRBD2 TRBV5-1 CASSLAETRAGGPPYEQYF
TRBJ2-7 TRBD2 TRBV3-1 CASSQGRTSYEQYF
TRBJ2-7 - TRBV11-2 CASSLVDSSYEQYF
TRBJ1-5 - TRBV28 CASSRNQPQHF
TRBJ2-3 - TRBV18 CASSPAVTDTQYF
TRBJ2-1 TRBD2 TRBV10-3 CAISESWASGGANNEQFF
TRBJ1-1 - TRBV24-1 CATSDLVGGEAFF
TRBJ1-4 TRBD1 TRBV27 CASRPLTGTGRGDEKLFF
TRBJ2-3 - TRBV30 CAWSGAGRATPWQYF
TRBJ2-1 - TRBV24-1 CATSVGSYSYNEQFF
TRBJ2-7 - TRBV12-5 CASGSFYEQYF
TRBJ1-5 - TRBV19 CASSIGDRSNQPQHF
TRBJ2-7 TRBD1 TRBV6-1 CASRPETGSSYEQYF
TRBJ2-7 - TRBV2 CASRLTSLIVSYF
TRBJ2-2 - TRBV29-1 CSVAKRQAGELFF
TRBJ1-3 TRBD1 TRBV29-1 CSHTFRGRGDTIYF
TRBJ1-2 - TRBV7-8 CASSRGGSNYGYTF
TRBJ2-7 TRBD1 TRBV2 CASSVLNARDRVYF
TRBJ1-2 - TRBV7-9 CASSLDDRRRGTGYGYTF